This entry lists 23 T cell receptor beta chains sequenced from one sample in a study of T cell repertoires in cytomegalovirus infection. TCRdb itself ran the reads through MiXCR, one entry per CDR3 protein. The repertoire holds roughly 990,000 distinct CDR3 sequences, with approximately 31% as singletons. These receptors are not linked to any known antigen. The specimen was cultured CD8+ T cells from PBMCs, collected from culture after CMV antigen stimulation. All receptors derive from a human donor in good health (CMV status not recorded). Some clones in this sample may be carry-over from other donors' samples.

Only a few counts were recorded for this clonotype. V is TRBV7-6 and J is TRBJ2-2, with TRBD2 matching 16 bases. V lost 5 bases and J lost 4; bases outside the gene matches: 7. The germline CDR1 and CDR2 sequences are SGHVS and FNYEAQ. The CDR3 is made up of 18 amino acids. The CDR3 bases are TGTGCCAGCAGCCCGGGACTAGCGGGGGGGCGTCGCACCGGGGAGCTGTTTTTT. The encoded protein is CASSPGLAGGRRTGELFF.

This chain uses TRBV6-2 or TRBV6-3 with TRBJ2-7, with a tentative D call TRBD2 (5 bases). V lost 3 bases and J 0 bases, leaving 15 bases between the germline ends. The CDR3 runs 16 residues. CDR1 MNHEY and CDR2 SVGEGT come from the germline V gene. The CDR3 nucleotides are TGTGCCAGCAGTTATTCGCGGCAGCGGAGCTCCTACGAGCAGTACGTC. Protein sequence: CASSYSRQRSSYEQYV.

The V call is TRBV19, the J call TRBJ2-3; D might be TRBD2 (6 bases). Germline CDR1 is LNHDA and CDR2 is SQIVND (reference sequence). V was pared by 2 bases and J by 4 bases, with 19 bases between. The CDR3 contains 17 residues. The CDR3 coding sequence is TGTGCCAGTAGTATATATGCCGGGAGTCGGTCCCCAGATACGCAGTATTTT. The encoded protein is CASSIYAGSRSPDTQYF.

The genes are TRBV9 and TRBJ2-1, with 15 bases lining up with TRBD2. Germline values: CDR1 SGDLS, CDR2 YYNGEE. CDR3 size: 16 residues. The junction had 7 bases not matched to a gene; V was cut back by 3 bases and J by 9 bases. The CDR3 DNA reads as TGTGCCAGCAGCGCCGGACTAGCGGGGGGGCGCCGTGAGCAGTTCTTC. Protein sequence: CASSAGLAGGRREQFF.

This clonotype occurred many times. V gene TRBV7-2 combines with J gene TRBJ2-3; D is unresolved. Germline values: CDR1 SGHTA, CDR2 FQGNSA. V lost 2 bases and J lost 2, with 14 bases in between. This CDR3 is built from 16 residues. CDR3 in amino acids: CASSLKSVAFTDTQYF. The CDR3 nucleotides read TGTGCCAGCAGCTTAAAGTCCGTGGCCTTCACAGATACGCAGTATTTT. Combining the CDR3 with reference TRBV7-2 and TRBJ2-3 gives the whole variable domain GAGVSQSPSNKVTEKGKDVELRCDPISGHTALYWYRQSLGQGLEFLIYFQGNSAPDKSGLPSDRFSAERTGGSVSTLTIQRTQQEDSAVYLCASSLKSVAFTDTQYFGPGTRLTVL.

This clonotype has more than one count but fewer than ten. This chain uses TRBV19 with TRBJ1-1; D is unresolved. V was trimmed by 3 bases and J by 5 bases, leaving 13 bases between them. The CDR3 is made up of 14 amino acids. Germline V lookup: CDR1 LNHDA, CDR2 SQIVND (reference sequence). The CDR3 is CASSIRAYGTEAFF. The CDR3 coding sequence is TGTGCCAGTAGTATTCGGGCGTACGGAACTGAAGCTTTCTTT. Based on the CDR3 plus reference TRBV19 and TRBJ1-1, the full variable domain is DGGITQSPKYLFRKEGQNVTLSCEQNLNHDAMYWYRQDPGQGLRLIYYSQIVNDFQKGDIAEGYSVSREKKESFPLTVTSAQKNPTAFYLCASSIRAYGTEAFFGQGTRLTVV.

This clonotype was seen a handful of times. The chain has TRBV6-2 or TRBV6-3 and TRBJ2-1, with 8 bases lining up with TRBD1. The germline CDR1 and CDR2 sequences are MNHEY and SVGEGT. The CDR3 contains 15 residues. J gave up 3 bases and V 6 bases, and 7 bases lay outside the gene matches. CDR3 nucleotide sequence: TGTGCCAGCAGCCCGGACAGGGCCGACTACAATGAGCAGTTCTTC. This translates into CASSPDRADYNEQFF.

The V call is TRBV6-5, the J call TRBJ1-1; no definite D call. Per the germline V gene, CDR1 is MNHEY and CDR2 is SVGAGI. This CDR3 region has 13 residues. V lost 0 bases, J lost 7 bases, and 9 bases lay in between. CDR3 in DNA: TGTGCCAGCAGTTACTCGATACGCTTTGAAGCTTTCTTT. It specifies CASSYSIRFEAFF.

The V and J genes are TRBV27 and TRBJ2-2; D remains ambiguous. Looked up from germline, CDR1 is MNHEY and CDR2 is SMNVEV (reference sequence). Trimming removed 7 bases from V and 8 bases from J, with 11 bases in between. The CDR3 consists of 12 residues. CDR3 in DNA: TGTGCCAGCACTTCAAGGTGGGGGGAGCTGTTTTTT. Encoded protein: CASTSRWGELFF.

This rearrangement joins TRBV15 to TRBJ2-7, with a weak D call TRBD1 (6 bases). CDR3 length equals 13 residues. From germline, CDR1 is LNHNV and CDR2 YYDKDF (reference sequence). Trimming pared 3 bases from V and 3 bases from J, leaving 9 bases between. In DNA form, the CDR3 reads TGTGCCACCAGCAGGGACAGATTCTACGAGCAGTACTTC. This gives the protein CATSRDRFYEQYF.

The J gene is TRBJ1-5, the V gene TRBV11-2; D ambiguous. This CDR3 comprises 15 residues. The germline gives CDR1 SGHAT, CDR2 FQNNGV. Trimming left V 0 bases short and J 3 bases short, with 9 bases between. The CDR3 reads CASSLDRSFNQPQHF. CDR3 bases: TGTGCCAGCAGCTTAGATCGGTCTTTCAATCAGCCCCAGCATTTT.

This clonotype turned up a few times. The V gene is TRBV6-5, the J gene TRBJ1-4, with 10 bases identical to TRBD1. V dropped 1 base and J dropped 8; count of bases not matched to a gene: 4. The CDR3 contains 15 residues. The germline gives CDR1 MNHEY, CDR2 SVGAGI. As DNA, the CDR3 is TGTGCCAGCAGTTACTGGACAGGGGGGACGGAAAAACTGTTTTTT. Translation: CASSYWTGGTEKLFF.

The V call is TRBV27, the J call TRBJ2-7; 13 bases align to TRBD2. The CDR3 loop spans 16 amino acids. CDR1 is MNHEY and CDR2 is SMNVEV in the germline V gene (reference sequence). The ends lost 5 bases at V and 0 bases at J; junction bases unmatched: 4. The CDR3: CASSGLAGESSYEQYF. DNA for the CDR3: TGTGCCAGCAGTGGACTAGCGGGGGAGAGCTCCTACGAGCAGTACTTC.

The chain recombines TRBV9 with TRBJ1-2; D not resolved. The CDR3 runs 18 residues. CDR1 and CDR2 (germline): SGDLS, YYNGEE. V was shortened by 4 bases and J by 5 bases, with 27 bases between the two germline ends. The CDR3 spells CASSLQPGADEAGYGYTF. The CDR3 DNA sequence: TGTGCCAGCAGCTTACAACCGGGAGCCGACGAGGCTGGGTATGGCTACACCTTC.

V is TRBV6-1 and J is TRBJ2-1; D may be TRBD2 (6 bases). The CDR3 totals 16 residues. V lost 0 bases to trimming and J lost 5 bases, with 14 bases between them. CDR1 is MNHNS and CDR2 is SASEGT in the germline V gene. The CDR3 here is CASSEAGGPHDNEQFF. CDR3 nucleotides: TGTGCCAGCAGTGAAGCGGGGGGTCCCCATGACAATGAGCAGTTCTTC.

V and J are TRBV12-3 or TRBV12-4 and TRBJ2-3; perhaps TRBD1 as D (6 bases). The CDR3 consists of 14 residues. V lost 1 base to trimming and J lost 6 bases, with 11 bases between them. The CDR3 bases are TGTGCCAGCAGTTTAGTAGGGGGTCACGATACGCAGTATTTT. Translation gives CASSLVGGHDTQYF.

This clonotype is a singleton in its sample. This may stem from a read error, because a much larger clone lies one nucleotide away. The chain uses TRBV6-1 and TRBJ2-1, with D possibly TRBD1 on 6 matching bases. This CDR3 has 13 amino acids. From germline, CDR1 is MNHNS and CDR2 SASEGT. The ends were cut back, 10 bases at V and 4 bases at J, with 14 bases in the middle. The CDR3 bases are TGTGCCAACAGATCCACAGGGTACAATGAGCAGTTCTTC. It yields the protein CANRSTGYNEQFF.

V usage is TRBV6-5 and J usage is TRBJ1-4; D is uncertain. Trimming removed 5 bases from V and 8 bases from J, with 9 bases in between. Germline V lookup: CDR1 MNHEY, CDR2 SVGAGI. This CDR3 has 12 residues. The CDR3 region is CASSHTGEKLFF. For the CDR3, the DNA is TGTGCCAGCAGTCATACGGGAGAAAAACTGTTTTTT.

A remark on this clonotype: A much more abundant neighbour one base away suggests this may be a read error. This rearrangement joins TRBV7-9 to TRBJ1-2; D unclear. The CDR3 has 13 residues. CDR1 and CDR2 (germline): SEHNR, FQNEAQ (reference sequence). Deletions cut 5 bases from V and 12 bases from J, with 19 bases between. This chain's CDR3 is CASSPETRGGHTF. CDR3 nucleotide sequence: TGTGCCAGCAGCCCAGAAACCCGGGGAGGCCACACCTTC.

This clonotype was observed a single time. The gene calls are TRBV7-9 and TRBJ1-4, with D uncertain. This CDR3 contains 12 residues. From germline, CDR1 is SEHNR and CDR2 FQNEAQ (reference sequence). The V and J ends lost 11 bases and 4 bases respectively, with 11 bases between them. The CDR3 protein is CASEGLNEKLFF. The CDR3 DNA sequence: TGTGCCTCAGAAGGTCTTAATGAAAAACTGTTTTTT.

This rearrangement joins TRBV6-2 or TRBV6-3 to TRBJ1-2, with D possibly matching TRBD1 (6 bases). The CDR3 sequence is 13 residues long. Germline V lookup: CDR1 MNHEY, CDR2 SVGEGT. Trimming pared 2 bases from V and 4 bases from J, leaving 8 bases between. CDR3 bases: TGTGCCAGCAGTTACGGGGACACCTATGGCTACACCTTC. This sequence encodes CASSYGDTYGYTF.

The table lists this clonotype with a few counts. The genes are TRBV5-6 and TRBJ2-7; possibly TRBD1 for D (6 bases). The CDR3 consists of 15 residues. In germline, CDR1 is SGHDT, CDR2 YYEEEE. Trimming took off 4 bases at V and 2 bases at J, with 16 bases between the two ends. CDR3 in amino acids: CASSIGTSGAYEQYF. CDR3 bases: TGTGCCAGCAGCATTGGGACATCCGGCGCCTACGAGCAGTACTTC.

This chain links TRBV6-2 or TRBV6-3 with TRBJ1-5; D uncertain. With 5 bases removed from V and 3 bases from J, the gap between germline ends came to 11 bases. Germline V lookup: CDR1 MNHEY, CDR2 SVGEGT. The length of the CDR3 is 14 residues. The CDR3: CASSPVGFNQPQHF. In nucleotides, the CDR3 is TGTGCCAGCAGTCCTGTGGGTTTCAATCAGCCCCAGCATTTT.